Listed below are T cell receptor beta chains from one sample, sequenced in a study of blood T cell repertoires in COVID-19. The method was immunoSEQ multiplex PCR; TCRdb's version includes in-frame clones alone and lacks a portion of them. The repertoire consists of tens of thousands of clones, with around 90% occurring once and the leading ten covering 2.3%. The specimen sequenced was peripheral blood. These receptors were taken from a human donor with active COVID-19. The donor label of this sample is uncertain. The CDR3 runs from the conserved cysteine through the conserved F or W. A D gene is named only where the DNA matches it firmly. Expanded clones are given a class, and other clones once, few, many or no size at all.

CDR3 DNA,CDR3 protein,V gene,J gene,D gene,clone size
TGTGCCAGCCGGACAGGGGGCGATCAGCCCCAGCATTTT,CASRTGGDQPQHF,TRBV6-5,TRBJ1-5,TRBD1,-
TGTGCCAGTAGTAGACTCGGAAACACCATATATTTT,CASSRLGNTIYF,TRBV19,TRBJ1-3,-,-
TGTGCCAGCTCTCTGGCCCAGGGGCCCGGAGAGCAGTACTTC,CASSLAQGPGEQYF,TRBV27,TRBJ2-7,-,-
TGCAGTGCTAGTGGAGGAATGAACACTGAAGCTTTCTTT,CSASGGMNTEAFF,TRBV20-1,TRBJ1-1,-,once
TGCAGCGTTGGGGACCCAGGGGTCGGGCAGCCCCAGCATTTT,CSVGDPGVGQPQHF,TRBV29-1,TRBJ1-5,-,-
TGTGCCAGTAGCCCCGGGACAGTGAACACTGAAGCTTTCTTT,CASSPGTVNTEAFF,TRBV19,TRBJ1-1,TRBD1,-
TGTGCCAGCAGGGACCGTCGGGACTTCCGCACAGATACGCAGTATTTT,CASRDRRDFRTDTQYF,TRBV5-4,TRBJ2-3,-,-
TGTGCCAGCAGCGTTTTGGGACTAGCGGGGGAAGAGACCCAGTACTTC,CASSVLGLAGEETQYF,TRBV7-2,TRBJ2-5,TRBD2,once
TGCACCAGCAGCCATCGGAGTAACAGGGTCAATCAGCCCCAGCATTTT,CTSSHRSNRVNQPQHF,TRBV1,TRBJ1-5,-,-
TGTGCCAGCAGCTTAATGAGGAAGGGAGAGCCCCAGCATTTT,CASSLMRKGEPQHF,TRBV11-2,TRBJ1-5,-,-
TGTGCCAGCAGCTTAGACTCCTGGGCCTACGAGCAGTACTTC,CASSLDSWAYEQYF,TRBV5-6,TRBJ2-7,-,-
TGTGCCAGCAGCCGCCGGGGGGGCAGGGGTGACACTGAAGCTTTCTTT,CASSRRGGRGDTEAFF,TRBV13,TRBJ1-1,-,-
TGTGCCAGCAGCGGACAGTTCTCTGGAAACACCATATATTTT,CASSGQFSGNTIYF,TRBV5-4,TRBJ1-3,-,once
TGTGCCAGCACCCCCCGAGGGACGGTGGGGGGAAACTATGGCTACACCTTC,CASTPRGTVGGNYGYTF,TRBV2,TRBJ1-2,-,-
TGTGCCAGCAGCTTGAGGGGCAGGGACACTGAAGCTTTCTTT,CASSLRGRDTEAFF,TRBV5-4,TRBJ1-1,-,-
TGCAGCGTGCGAATCGGGGGGCCCAATGAGCAGTTCTTC,CSVRIGGPNEQFF,TRBV29-1,TRBJ2-1,-,-
TGCGCCAGCAGCTTGTCCACAGGGTCCTACGAGCAGTACTTC,CASSLSTGSYEQYF,TRBV5-1,TRBJ2-7,-,once
TGTGCCAGCAGTTTGCGGGCTCTTGAAGGCTACACCTTC,CASSLRALEGYTF,TRBV27,TRBJ1-2,-,-
TGTGCCAGCAGTCCGCAACGACAGTTCTCTGGAAACACCATATATTTT,CASSPQRQFSGNTIYF,TRBV6-6,TRBJ1-3,-,-
TGTGCCAGCAGCCTGGACAGGTTTGGCGGCTACACCTTC,CASSLDRFGGYTF,TRBV14,TRBJ1-2,TRBD1,once
TGTGCCAGCAGTGAAGGGAGCTCTGGAAACACCATATATTTT,CASSEGSSGNTIYF,TRBV6-1,TRBJ1-3,-,-
TGTGCCAGTAGTATAGCCCCCGGTTGGTCTCGGAATCAGCCCCAGCATTTT,CASSIAPGWSRNQPQHF,TRBV19,TRBJ1-5,-,-
TGCGCCAGCAGCTTGGTGGGGGAGGGTCAGCCCCAGCATTTT,CASSLVGEGQPQHF,TRBV5-1,TRBJ1-5,-,-
TGTGCCATCAGTGAGCGGGGCGGGGGGGGCACAGATACGCAGTATTTT,CAISERGGGGTDTQYF,TRBV10-3,TRBJ2-3,TRBD2,-
TGCGCCAGCAGCCCCTCGAGGGTCACCGGGGAGCTGTTTTTT,CASSPSRVTGELFF,TRBV5-1,TRBJ2-2,-,-
TGTGCCAGCAGAATAGCGGGGGGGCCGGGGGAGCTGTTTTTT,CASRIAGGPGELFF,TRBV7-2,TRBJ2-2,TRBD2,once
TGTGCCAGCAGCCGGGAGACAGGGCATGGCTACACCTTC,CASSRETGHGYTF,TRBV13,TRBJ1-2,TRBD1,-
TGCGCCAGCAGCCAAGATTCAGGGCTCAACTATGGCTACACCTTC,CASSQDSGLNYGYTF,TRBV4-3,TRBJ1-2,-,-
TGTGCCAGCAGTGACGGGACAGGGACCTACAATGAGCAGTTCTTC,CASSDGTGTYNEQFF,TRBV6-1,TRBJ2-1,TRBD1,-
TGTGCCAGTAGTATAGATCTGGCCAATGAGCAGTTCTTC,CASSIDLANEQFF,TRBV19,TRBJ2-1,-,-
TGTGCCAGCAGCCCTCGCTCGGGGGCGGGGGGGCTGTTTTTT,CASSPRSGAGGLFF,TRBV7-3,TRBJ2-2,TRBD2,-
TGTGCCAGCAGTGAAGCTAGGCTAGCAGGGACCCAGTACTTC,CASSEARLAGTQYF,TRBV2,TRBJ2-5,-,-
TGTGCCAGCAGCTTAGAATCGGGTAGTAGGACCGGGAGTCACTACGAGCAGTACTTC,CASSLESGSRTGSHYEQYF,TRBV7-2,TRBJ2-7,-,-
TGTGCCAGCAGCTTGGATGGGGCGTATAGCAATCAGCCCCAGCATTTT,CASSLDGAYSNQPQHF,TRBV7-2,TRBJ1-5,-,-
TGCAGCGTCGACCGACAGGGGGCGCGGGAGCAGTACTTC,CSVDRQGAREQYF,TRBV29-1,TRBJ2-7,TRBD1,-
TGTGCCAGCAGCCAAGACTATTCGGAGCAGTACTTC,CASSQDYSEQYF,TRBV3-1/TRBV3-2,TRBJ2-7,-,few
TGTGCCAGCAGCCCTGACAGGGGTAATGAAAAACTGTTTTTT,CASSPDRGNEKLFF,TRBV7-8,TRBJ1-4,TRBD1,-
TGTGCCAGCAGCCCCAGGGATCCCGGGGCCAACGTCCTGACTTTC,CASSPRDPGANVLTF,TRBV28,TRBJ2-6,-,-
TGTGCCAGCAGCGACGGCTGGGACAGCGCTTTCTTT,CASSDGWDSAFF,TRBV6-5,TRBJ1-1,TRBD1,-
TGTGCCAGCAGTTATACACGGGGGGGCCAAGAGACCCAGTACTTC,CASSYTRGGQETQYF,TRBV27,TRBJ2-5,TRBD2,-
TGTGCTAGTGGTTTAGACGGGGGGCCCAATACGCAGTATTTT,CASGLDGGPNTQYF,TRBV12-5,TRBJ2-3,-,-
TGTGCCAGCAGTGACGACAGGGCTGAGAACACTGAAGCTTTCTTT,CASSDDRAENTEAFF,TRBV2,TRBJ1-1,TRBD1,-
TGTGCCAGCAGTGAATTTGGTGGGGGGGCAAGTGGTTCAGATACGCAGTATTTT,CASSEFGGGASGSDTQYF,TRBV25-1,TRBJ2-3,-,-